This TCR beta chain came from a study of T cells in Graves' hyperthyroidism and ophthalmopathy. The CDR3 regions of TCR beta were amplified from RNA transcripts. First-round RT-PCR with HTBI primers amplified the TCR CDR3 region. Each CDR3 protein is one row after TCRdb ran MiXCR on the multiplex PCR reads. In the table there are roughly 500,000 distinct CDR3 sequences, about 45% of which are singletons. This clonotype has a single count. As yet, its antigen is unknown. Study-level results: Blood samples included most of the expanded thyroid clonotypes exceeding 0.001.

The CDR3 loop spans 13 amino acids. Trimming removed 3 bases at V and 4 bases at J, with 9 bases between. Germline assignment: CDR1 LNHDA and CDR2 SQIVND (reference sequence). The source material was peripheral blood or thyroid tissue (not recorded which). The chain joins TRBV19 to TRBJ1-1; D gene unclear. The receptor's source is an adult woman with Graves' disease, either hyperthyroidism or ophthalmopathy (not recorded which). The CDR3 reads CASSISIRTEAFF. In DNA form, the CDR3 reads TGTGCCAGTAGTATTTCCATCCGCACTGAAGCTTTCTTT.